The 28 T cell receptor beta chains below come from one sample, sequenced in a study of lymphopenia after photon versus proton radiotherapy (dated by TCRdb to 2018 to 2020). The library was obtained by the immunoSEQ multiplex PCR assay. TCRdb re-hosts the immuneACCESS table, in-frame sequences only. Its copies lack some clones; in the studies checked, an unresolved V gene accounts for under half of them, and the cause for the rest is not known. Present in this sample are approximately 24,000 clones, 90% of which were seen just once. Around 0.81% of the sample rests with the top ten. The sequencing here drew on peripheral blood, taken from a patient treated with photon-based radiotherapy. These receptors were collected from a woman in her forties or fifties with cholangiocarcinoma.

The V call is TRBV9, the J call TRBJ1-4; D remains ambiguous. Trimming cost V 4 bases and J 8 bases, with 18 bases left between them. This CDR3 contains 15 residues. From germline, CDR1 is SGDLS and CDR2 YYNGEE. CDR3 loop: CASSFRGGGREKLFF. The CDR3 region has the DNA TGTGCCAGCAGCTTCCGAGGTGGAGGTCGGGAAAAACTGTTTTTT. Combining the CDR3 with reference TRBV9 and TRBJ1-4 gives the whole variable domain DSGVTQTPKHLITATGQRVTLRCSPRSGDLSVYWYQQSLDQGLQFLIQYYNGEERAKGNILERFSAQQFPDLHSELNLSSLELGDSALYFCASSFRGGGREKLFFGSGTQLSVL.

This clone was detected once. V gene TRBV4-3 combines with J gene TRBJ1-2; D is possibly TRBD1 (5 bases). Per the germline V gene, CDR1 is LGHNA and CDR2 is YSLEER. This CDR3 has 17 residues. Trimming removed 0 bases at V and 0 bases at J, with 14 bases between. CDR3 residues: CASSQEMLDRANYGYTF. The CDR3 region has the DNA TGCGCCAGCAGCCAAGAGATGCTTGACAGAGCTAACTATGGCTACACCTTC.

The chain links TRBV11-2 to TRBJ1-1, with D uncertain. From germline, CDR1 is SGHAT and CDR2 FQNNGV. CDR3 size: 12 residues. V dropped 2 bases and J dropped 1 base, with 2 bases sitting between them. The CDR3, as DNA: TGTGCCAGCAGCTTACAGAACACTGAAGCTTTCTTT. Protein sequence: CASSLQNTEAFF.

The CDR3 DNA reads TGTGCCAGCAGCTACAGACAGGCGGAGGATGAAAAACTGTTTTTT. This sequence encodes CASSYRQAEDEKLFF. The V gene is TRBV7-9, the J gene TRBJ1-4; D possibly corresponds to TRBD1 (6 bases). The germline V and J ends were trimmed by 4 bases and 6 bases, with 15 bases remaining between them. The CDR3 contains 15 residues. Germline assignment: CDR1 SEHNR and CDR2 FQNEAQ (reference sequence).

The CDR3 loop reads CASSRSGGGGNTIYF. CDR3 sequence (DNA): TGTGCCAGCAGCCGTAGCGGGGGCGGAGGAAACACCATATATTTT. The V and J genes are TRBV14 and TRBJ1-3; weak D call: TRBD1 (6 bases). The CDR3 sequence is 15 residues long. Trimming removed 4 bases at V and 4 bases at J, with 14 bases between. CDR1 is SGHDN, CDR2 FVKESK, per germline.

The chain is built from TRBV4-3 and TRBJ1-2; D perhaps matches TRBD1 (5 bases). CDR1 is LGHNA, CDR2 YSLEER, per germline. The CDR3 is 15 residues long. Trimming shortened V by 0 bases and J by 5 bases, and 13 bases separated the two germline ends. CDR3 DNA sequence: TGCGCCAGCAGCCAAGATCGCGACAGCCTGTATGGCTACACCTTC. Its translation is CASSQDRDSLYGYTF.

The V call is TRBV30, the J call TRBJ2-4; 9 bases line up with TRBD1. The V and J ends lost 2 bases and 3 bases, in that order; junction bases with no gene match: 11. Germline V CDR1 and CDR2: GTSNPN, SVGIG (reference sequence). This CDR3 comprises 17 residues. The CDR3: CAWSPGQGAIGKNIQYF. CDR3 in DNA: TGTGCCTGGAGTCCGGGACAGGGAGCCATAGGCAAAAACATTCAGTACTTC.

The chain combines TRBV9 with TRBJ2-7; a possible D gene is TRBD2 (5 bases). CDR1 is SGDLS, CDR2 YYNGEE, per germline. The CDR3 totals 18 residues. V shed 0 bases and J shed 4 bases, with 23 bases lying between them. CDR3 sequence: CASSVGAGLLGEFYEQYF. The CDR3 DNA reads as TGTGCCAGCAGCGTAGGGGCCGGGTTGCTCGGGGAATTTTACGAGCAGTACTTC.

This clone was recorded a few times. The genes are TRBV7-2 and TRBJ1-2; 12 bases agree with TRBD1. Trimming removed 8 bases from V and 4 bases from J; junction bases left unmatched: 5. Per germline, CDR1 SGHTA and CDR2 FQGNSA. The CDR3 covers 14 residues. The CDR3 here is CASCRDRGLYGYTF. CDR3 DNA sequence: TGTGCCAGCTGCCGGGACAGGGGGCTCTATGGCTACACCTTC.

The chain recombines TRBV5-1 with TRBJ1-4, with TRBD1 matching 7 bases. The CDR3 runs 15 residues. Germline V gives CDR1 SGHRS, CDR2 YFSETQ. With 4 bases clipped from V and 7 bases from J, the junction kept 10 bases outside the gene matches. The CDR3 DNA reads TGCGCCAGCAGCCCCAACCCCGGGACAGCTGAAAAACTGTTTTTT. Translated: CASSPNPGTAEKLFF.

The genes are TRBV19 and TRBJ2-5; 8 bases agree with TRBD2. The junction had 14 bases not matched to a gene; V was cut back by 4 bases and J by 4 bases. Germline CDR1 and CDR2: LNHDA and SQIVND (reference sequence). The CDR3 loop spans 17 amino acids. For the CDR3, the DNA is TGTGCCAGTAGTACGATCGGATCGGGACTAGTGGGAGAGACCCAGTACTTC. This sequence encodes CASSTIGSGLVGETQYF.

The genes are TRBV4-3 and TRBJ2-1; weak D call: TRBD2 (5 bases). CDR1 and CDR2 from the germline V gene are LGHNA and YSLEER. The CDR3 extends over 16 amino acids. V was clipped by 0 bases and J by 10 bases, with 19 bases between them. CDR3 sequence: CASSQEPPPAVGEQFF. The CDR3 DNA sequence: TGCGCCAGCAGCCAAGAACCCCCCCCAGCGGTCGGCGAGCAGTTCTTC.

This chain joins TRBV6-6 and TRBJ2-7; maybe TRBD1 (6 bases). The CDR3 has 14 amino acids. The germline CDR1 and CDR2 sequences are MNHNY and SVGAGI (reference sequence). Trimming shortened V by 4 bases and J by 0 bases, and 10 bases separated the two germline ends. Written as DNA, the CDR3 is TGTGCCAGCAGTTTCCTGGACAGCTCCTACGAGCAGTACTTC. Translated, it gives CASSFLDSSYEQYF.

This chain joins TRBV4-3 and TRBJ2-1; 9 bases are a match to TRBD2. This CDR3 is built from 17 residues. With V trimmed by 1 base and J by 4 bases, 8 bases remained unmatched. Germline values: CDR1 LGHNA, CDR2 YSLEER. CDR3 nucleotides: TGCGCCAGCAGCCAAGCGGGAGCTAGCGGGGATTACAATGAGCAGTTCTTC. Translated: CASSQAGASGDYNEQFF.

This clone was found a few times. The chain joins TRBV6-5 to TRBJ2-7; TRBD2 aligns across 14 bases. CDR3 length: 14 amino acids. Per germline, CDR1 MNHEY and CDR2 SVGAGI. Unmatched junction bases numbered 6, after V lost 8 bases and J lost 6 bases. CDR3 nucleotide sequence: TGTGCCAGCCGACTAGCGGGGGGGAGCGGCGAGCAGTACTTC. Translated, it gives CASRLAGGSGEQYF.

The gene calls are TRBV6-5 and TRBJ1-6; no clear D gene. Trimming stripped 6 bases from V and 13 bases from J, with 16 bases between. The germline CDR1 and CDR2 sequences are MNHEY and SVGAGI. This CDR3 is built from 13 residues. The CDR3 nucleotides read TGTGCCAGCAGCAGATATACTCTCGGGCCCCTCCACTTT. Translating it yields CASSRYTLGPLHF.

The chain is built from TRBV7-8 and TRBJ2-2; TRBD2 matches at 7 bases. From germline, CDR1 is SGHVS and CDR2 FQNEAQ. The CDR3 is made up of 16 amino acids. With 0 bases clipped from V and 1 base from J, the junction kept 2 bases outside the gene matches. The CDR3 bases are TGTGCCAGCAGCTTAGCGCGGGGGAGGAACACCGGGGAGCTGTTTTTT. Translating it yields CASSLARGRNTGELFF.

This rearrangement joins TRBV7-2 to TRBJ1-1, with D unresolved. The V and J ends lost 2 bases and 3 bases respectively, with 13 bases between them. Germline CDR1 and CDR2: SGHTA and FQGNSA. The CDR3 consists of 15 residues. CDR3 region: CASSLFGVFDTEAFF. DNA of the CDR3: TGTGCCAGCAGCTTATTTGGGGTTTTCGACACTGAAGCTTTCTTT.

This clone was seen once. The chain employs TRBV5-1 and TRBJ2-5; 7 bases map to TRBD1. The CDR3 has 15 amino acids. CDR1 SGHRS and CDR2 YFSETQ come from the germline V gene. Trimming cost V 0 bases and J 5 bases; bases outside gene matches: 7. In DNA, the CDR3 is TGCGCCAGCAGCTTGGACAGGGGAGTGGGGGAGACCCAGTACTTC. It is translated as CASSLDRGVGETQYF.

This sequence joins TRBV7-2 and TRBJ1-4; no reliable D call. The V gene lost 5 bases and the J gene lost 0 bases, with 13 bases spanning the gap. CDR3 size: 16 residues. Per germline, CDR1 SGHTA and CDR2 FQGNSA. As DNA, the CDR3 is TGTGCCAGCAGCCTCGAGTTTTTTGCAACTAATGAAAAACTGTTTTTT. It codes for CASSLEFFATNEKLFF.

The J gene is TRBJ1-1, the V gene TRBV2; no clear D gene. The germline CDR1 and CDR2 sequences are SNHLY and FYNNEI. This CDR3 comprises 15 residues. The ends were cut back, 4 bases at V and 4 bases at J, with 16 bases in the middle. The CDR3 bases are TGTGCCAGCAGTGGAGAGACGAGGGTCGGCACTGAAGCTTTCTTT. It codes for CASSGETRVGTEAFF.

J is TRBJ1-2 and V is TRBV18, with a tentative D call TRBD1 (5 bases). Germline loops: CDR1 KGHSH, CDR2 LQKENI. Trimming pared 1 base from V and 5 bases from J, leaving 14 bases between. CDR3 size: 15 residues. Here the CDR3 DNA reads TGTGCCAGCTCACCACGGGAAGGGGTTTTTTATGGCTACACCTTC. Protein sequence: CASSPREGVFYGYTF.

This clone was observed a handful of times. The chain carries TRBV27 and TRBJ2-7, with 9 bases identical to TRBD1. Germline lookup yields CDR1 MNHEY and CDR2 SMNVEV (reference sequence). This CDR3 comprises 15 residues. Trimming took 4 bases from V and 9 from J; bases not matched to a gene: 13. The DNA for the CDR3 is TGTGCCAGCAGTTCTTTCCCGGACAGGGGAGGGGGGCAGTACTTC. This translates into CASSSFPDRGGGQYF.

The rearrangement joins TRBV19 to TRBJ2-5; D remains ambiguous. V was cut by 5 bases and J by 1 base, with 8 bases left in between. The CDR3 extends over 13 amino acids. Germline CDR1 is LNHDA and CDR2 is SQIVND (reference sequence). As DNA, the CDR3 is TGTGCCAGTAGTGCATTGTTCCAAGAGACCCAGTACTTC. Encoded protein: CASSALFQETQYF.

Turning to this clone: Compared with germline, one end of the junction differs, possibly owing to a read error. The CDR3 region has the DNA TGTGCCAGCACCTTACAGGGATACGAGCAGTACTTC. Amino acids: CASTLQGYEQYF. This rearrangement joins TRBV7-8 to TRBJ2-7; tentative D call: TRBD1 (6 bases). This CDR3 is 12 amino acids long. Germline values: CDR1 SGHVS, CDR2 FQNEAQ.

This chain connects TRBV5-1 to TRBJ2-7, with D maybe TRBD1 (5 bases). The CDR3 is 15 residues long. V was shortened by 0 bases and J by 0 bases, with 10 bases between the two germline ends. CDR1 and CDR2 from the germline V gene are SGHRS and YFSETQ. The CDR3 loop is CASSLEPGISYEQYF. The DNA for the CDR3 is TGCGCCAGCAGCTTGGAGCCAGGGATCTCCTACGAGCAGTACTTC.

The chain links TRBV4-1 to TRBJ1-2, with 7 bases matching TRBD1. This CDR3 is built from 17 residues. Per germline, CDR1 MGHRA and CDR2 YSYEKL. Losses at the gene ends were 3 bases for V and 5 bases for J; bases not matched to a gene: 15. The CDR3 reads CASSHSAGTDKLYGYTF. CDR3 in DNA: TGCGCCAGCAGCCACTCCGCCGGGACAGATAAGCTTTATGGCTACACCTTC.

The CDR3: CASGEGRGLFREQYF. The CDR3 nucleotides read TGTGCCAGTGGCGAAGGCAGGGGCCTGTTCAGGGAGCAGTACTTC. This chain joins TRBV27 and TRBJ2-7; tentative D call: TRBD1 (6 bases). The CDR3 sequence is 15 residues long. Germline assignment: CDR1 MNHEY and CDR2 SMNVEV (reference sequence). V was pared by 9 bases and J by 7 bases, with 25 bases between.